This T cell receptor beta chain stems from a study of CD8 T cells in ankylosing spondylitis (dated by TCRdb to 2017 to 2019). Regarding the study in general: T cell receptor beta repertoires were profiled in healthy donors and ankylosing spondylitis patients so that disease-linked TCR variants could be found. In total, the full study cohort was made up of 110 or so healthy donors and 20 to 25 ankylosing spondylitis patients. Peripheral blood was sampled, and synovial fluid was additionally collected from ankylosing spondylitis patients.

At least ten counts were recorded for this clonotype. Its antigen target is currently unknown. Base qualities are not at hand, and no much larger clone is one base apart. V ends up 7 bases short and J 5 bases short, with an unmatched junction base count of 9. The CDR3 has 14 amino acids, counting the end cysteine and phenylalanine. Just CDR3 DNA is preserved here, 42 bases in frame from base 1. CDR1 MNHEY and CDR2 SVGEGT are derived from the germline V gene. The sequencer listed for this sample is Illumina HiSeq 2500. TCR beta libraries were prepared by quantitative 5'-RACE with molecular barcodes. On the study's bioinformatics: Disease-linked TCR variants were identified with a new computational method built on a probabilistic model of VDJ rearrangement. TCRdb reworked the public reads: Q25 trimming with fastp, MiXCR clone assembly, productive beta chains retained. Each record represents a unique CDR3 protein, reported with the most common genes and DNA among its rows. The V and J calls come from TCRdb's annotation, not from the publication. The sample profile shows 200,000 to 300,000 distinct CDR3 sequences; around 7.8% of them were found once. Jointly, the top ten make up approximately 6.3% of the sample.

Overall study outcomes, separate from this receptor: Some motif variants were previously reported in synovial fluid and blood of reactive arthritis patients, suggesting common disease-initiation mechanisms. Significant enrichment of the disease-linked clones was reported in matched synovial fluid samples from ankylosing spondylitis patients. A TCR beta motif made up of eight highly homologous amino acid variants appeared to be characteristic of blood from ankylosing spondylitis patients. In peripheral blood, the disease-linked clones were found at relatively low frequencies and had a CD8+ phenotype.

Sequenced: blood, either unsorted or a sorted T cell fraction (not recorded which). The sequence derives from a male donor with ankylosing spondylitis or in good health (not recorded which). The receptor chain draws on TRBV6-2 or TRBV6-3 and TRBJ1-1, with 8 middle bases fitting TRBD1. The CDR3 protein is CASKPQGARTEAFF. The sequenced DNA is TGTGCCAGCAAACCCCAGGGGGCGCGGACTGAAGCTTTCTTT.